One sample yielded the 21 T cell receptor beta chains listed below, sequenced in a study of blood T cell repertoires in COVID-19. The method was immunoSEQ multiplex PCR; TCRdb's version includes in-frame clones alone and lacks a portion of them. The table lists tens of thousands of clones, approximately 71% of them singletons. The sequenced sample was peripheral blood. The source of these receptors is a man aged 70-80 years with COVID-19, enrolled during active disease.

The chain has TRBV28 and TRBJ1-5; D uncertain. Trimming took off 7 bases at V and 0 bases at J, with 19 bases between the two ends. This CDR3 contains 17 residues. CDR1 MDHEN and CDR2 SYDVKM come from the germline V gene. CDR3: CASTPLGGRNSNQPQHF. Written as DNA, the CDR3 is TGTGCCAGCACCCCCCTGGGTGGGAGGAATAGCAATCAGCCCCAGCATTTT.

This clone was seen a handful of times. The chain carries TRBV5-1 and TRBJ2-7, with unresolved D. This CDR3 has 14 amino acids. Germline assignment: CDR1 SGHRS and CDR2 YFSETQ. Trimming shortened V by 4 bases and J by 0 bases, and 11 bases separated the two germline ends. The DNA for the CDR3 is TGCGCCAGCAGCCCTATACAGTACTCCTACGAGCAGTACTTC. This gives the protein CASSPIQYSYEQYF.

The sample holds one count of this clone. The chain combines TRBV19 with TRBJ2-2, with TRBD1 matching 8 bases. The germline V gene encodes CDR1 LNHDA and CDR2 SQIVND (reference sequence). The CDR3 sequence is 13 residues long. CDR3 residues: CASTGDYTGELFF. CDR3 DNA sequence: TGTGCTTCGACAGGGGATTATACCGGGGAGCTGTTTTTT.

This chain joins TRBV5-1 and TRBJ2-2; possibly TRBD2 for D (7 bases). V was cut by 4 bases and J by 6 bases, with 16 bases left in between. Germline CDR1 and CDR2: SGHRS and YFSETQ. There are 15 residues in the CDR3. CDR3: CASSPRAGAAGELFF. DNA for the CDR3: TGCGCCAGCAGCCCGAGGGCGGGGGCGGCCGGGGAGCTGTTTTTT.

As DNA, the CDR3 is TGTGCCAGGGGCGCACAGGGGATCGTATCACCCCTCCACTTT. Protein: CARGAQGIVSPLHF. The gene calls are TRBV6-4 and TRBJ1-6, with 7 positions matching TRBD1. The CDR3 sequence is 14 residues long. V shed 9 bases, J shed 10 bases, and the junction held 12 bases outside the gene matches. The germline CDR1 and CDR2 sequences are MRHNA and SNTAGT.

The chain carries TRBV27 and TRBJ1-2, with a weak D call TRBD1 (6 bases). This CDR3 has 14 amino acids. The germline V gene has CDR1 MNHEY and CDR2 SMNVEV (reference sequence). Trimming stripped 5 bases from V and 2 bases from J, with 12 bases between. CDR3 residues: CASSPTDRNYGYTF. CDR3 bases: TGTGCCAGCAGTCCAACGGACAGAAACTATGGCTACACCTTC.

V is TRBV18 and J is TRBJ2-1; D ambiguous. This CDR3 spans 13 amino acids. Trimming removed 2 bases from V and 9 bases from J, with 11 bases in between. Looked up from germline, CDR1 is KGHSH and CDR2 is LQKENI. Here the CDR3 DNA reads TGTGCCAGCTCACCAGCCGAGGTGGGTGAGCAGTTCTTC. Translation: CASSPAEVGEQFF.

This clone was picked up one time. This sequence joins TRBV11-2 and TRBJ2-7, with 9 bases matching TRBD1. From germline, CDR1 is SGHAT and CDR2 FQNNGV. V was pared by 8 bases and J by 0 bases, with 8 bases of the junction left unmatched. The CDR3 has 15 amino acids. The CDR3 spells CASSPGQGISYEQYF. For the CDR3, the DNA is TGTGCCAGCTCGCCGGGACAGGGTATCTCCTACGAGCAGTACTTC.

The rearrangement joins TRBV30 to TRBJ1-5; possibly TRBD1 for D (5 bases). The CDR3 loop spans 16 amino acids. The germline V gene encodes CDR1 GTSNPN and CDR2 SVGIG (reference sequence). Trimming stripped 2 bases from V and 1 base from J, with 15 bases between. The CDR3: CAWSLGRGPSNQPQHF. CDR3 coding DNA: TGTGCCTGGAGTCTCGGGAGGGGACCGAGCAATCAGCCCCAGCATTTT.

A remark on this clone: Other DNA sequences in this specimen translate into the identical CDR3. The chain joins TRBV3-1 (or the pseudogene TRBV3-2) to TRBJ2-7; D may be TRBD1 (5 bases). The germline gives CDR1 LGHDT, CDR2 YNNKEL (reference sequence). The CDR3 has 15 residues. V lost 1 base and J lost 6, with 16 bases in between. The chain's CDR3 is CASSQVGQGISEQYF. CDR3 coding DNA: TGTGCCAGCAGCCAAGTCGGGCAGGGAATTAGCGAGCAGTACTTC.

The chain employs TRBV10-3 and TRBJ1-2, with D hard to call. Deletions cut 6 bases from V and 0 bases from J, with 14 bases between. Germline-derived CDR1 and CDR2 are ENHRY and SYGVKD. CDR3 size: 15 residues. CDR3 DNA: TGTGCCATCAGGGTCTACACGGAGTCTAACTATGGCTACACCTTC. Translated, it gives CAIRVYTESNYGYTF.

The gene calls are TRBV7-2 and TRBJ1-2; a possible D gene is TRBD1 (5 bases). The CDR3 length is 13 residues. V was clipped by 5 bases and J by 4 bases, with 11 bases between them. Germline-derived CDR1 and CDR2 are SGHTA and FQGNSA. CDR3: CASSLGGAYGYTF. The CDR3 DNA reads as TGTGCCAGCAGCCTCGGAGGGGCCTATGGCTACACCTTC.

The CDR3 loop reads CASSQGPQDYGYTF. In DNA, the CDR3 is TGCGCCAGCAGCCAAGGCCCGCAGGACTATGGCTACACCTTC. The chain links TRBV4-3 to TRBJ1-2; D ambiguous. Germline loops: CDR1 LGHNA, CDR2 YSLEER. This CDR3 comprises 14 residues. The V and J ends lost 1 base and 3 bases respectively, with 9 bases between them.

This rearrangement joins TRBV30 to TRBJ2-7, with 9 positions matching TRBD2. In germline, CDR1 is GTSNPN, CDR2 SVGIG (reference sequence). V was pared by 4 bases and J by 2 bases, with 0 bases of the junction left unmatched. This CDR3 region has 12 residues. CDR3 sequence reads: CAWTSGTYEQYF. The DNA of the CDR3 is TGTGCCTGGACTAGCGGGACCTACGAGCAGTACTTC.

The J gene is TRBJ2-1, the V gene TRBV9; 14 nucleotides align to TRBD2. CDR3 length: 18 amino acids. CDR1 and CDR2 from the germline V gene are SGDLS and YYNGEE. V dropped 1 base and J dropped 1; count of bases not matched to a gene: 4. In DNA, the CDR3 is TGTGCCAGCAGCGTAACCGGGACTAGCGGGAGATCCTACAATGAGCAGTTCTTC. Translating gives CASSVTGTSGRSYNEQFF.

The rearrangement joins TRBV11-3 to TRBJ2-1; D is possibly TRBD2 (5 bases). Germline V lookup: CDR1 SGHNT, CDR2 YENEEA. V was cut by 2 bases and J by 4 bases, with 15 bases left in between. CDR3 length: 16 amino acids. This chain's CDR3 is CASSLMAGSGYNEQFF. Written as DNA, the CDR3 is TGTGCCAGCAGCTTAATGGCGGGTTCAGGTTACAATGAGCAGTTCTTC.

The chain has TRBV19 and TRBJ2-2, with unresolved D. The CDR3 covers 14 residues. V was cut by 1 base and J by 0 bases, with 3 bases left in between. Germline V CDR1 and CDR2: LNHDA, SQIVND (reference sequence). The CDR3 spells CASSIGANTGELFF. The CDR3 DNA reads TGTGCCAGTAGTATAGGAGCGAACACCGGGGAGCTGTTTTTT.

This rearrangement joins TRBV18 to TRBJ2-3, with TRBD1 as a possible D gene (5 bases). Trimming took off 1 base at V and 2 bases at J, with 10 bases between the two ends. Per the germline V gene, CDR1 is KGHSH and CDR2 is LQKENI. CDR3 size: 15 residues. This CDR3 reads CASSPRRQNTDTQYF. The DNA of the CDR3 is TGTGCCAGCTCACCACGTAGACAGAACACAGATACGCAGTATTTT.

This chain joins TRBV2 and TRBJ2-1, with TRBD2 matching over 8 bases. This CDR3 comprises 15 residues. J lost 5 bases, V lost 1 base, and 4 bases had no gene match. CDR1 and CDR2 from the germline V gene are SNHLY and FYNNEI. In nucleotides, the CDR3 is TGTGCCAGCAGTGAAGGGACTAGCCTCCACAATGAGCAGTTCTTC. As protein: CASSEGTSLHNEQFF.

The gene calls are TRBV5-4 and TRBJ1-2, with D possibly TRBD1 on 5 matching bases. Trimming took off 2 bases at V and 2 bases at J, with 13 bases between the two ends. Germline-derived CDR1 and CDR2 are SGHNT and YYREEE (reference sequence). The CDR3 consists of 15 residues. The DNA of the CDR3 is TGTGCCAGCAGCTTATACAGGCCAAAGAACTATGGCTACACCTTC. Translation: CASSLYRPKNYGYTF.

CDR3 DNA: TGTGCCAGCAGTTTAACCCAGGGGTTTGGGACCCAGTACTTC. Translated: CASSLTQGFGTQYF. The rearrangement links TRBV28 to TRBJ2-5; D is perhaps TRBD1 (6 bases). Looked up from germline, CDR1 is MDHEN and CDR2 is SYDVKM. The CDR3 is 14 amino acids. V lost 2 bases and J 7 bases, leaving 14 bases between the germline ends.